The clone carrying this T cell receptor beta chain has a handful of counts. The sample comes from a study of blood T cell repertoires in COVID-19. Germline loops: CDR1 MDHEN, CDR2 SYDVKM. The CDR3 loop spans 14 amino acids. V was cut by 7 bases and J by 4 bases, with 17 bases left in between. As originally analysed: Using reference gene primer amplification, nucleated cell counts were estimated. TCRdb keeps only in-frame clones here, not all; method: immunoSEQ multiplex PCR. That table supplies the V and J calls and clone size; D and trimming were determined from the DNA. The sample includes 90,000 to 120,000 clones, 65% to 75% seen only once; the top ten take less than 6.5%.

The rearrangement joins TRBV28 to TRBJ2-7; maybe TRBD1 (6 bases). Material for sequencing was peripheral blood. This sequence originates from a man aged 80 or over with acute or convalescent COVID-19. In nucleotides, the CDR3 is TGTGCCAGCAACCCCCAGGGGCGGCCATACGAGCAGTACTTC. The encoded protein is CASNPQGRPYEQYF.